The 15 T cell receptor beta chains below were found in one sample sequenced in a study of regulatory T cells. Primers: 52 TRBV forward and 13 TRBJ reverse. Assay used: immunoSEQ multiplex PCR; TCRdb lists only in-frame clones, some missing. The sample carries tens of thousands of clones, approximately 93% recorded once. Source material: CD8+ T cells sorted from blood. Receptors originate from a child aged 2 to 9 with CD3G deficiency.

CDR3 region: CASSLRSGSNNEQFF. CDR3 sequence (DNA): TGTGCCAGCAGCTTAAGGTCAGGGTCGAACAATGAGCAGTTCTTC. The chain combines TRBV7-9 with TRBJ2-1; TRBD1 might be the D (5 bases). CDR3 length equals 15 residues. V was shortened by 2 bases and J by 5 bases, with 13 bases between the two germline ends. Germline lookup yields CDR1 SEHNR and CDR2 FQNEAQ (reference sequence).

V usage is TRBV5-1 and J usage is TRBJ2-3, with D possibly being TRBD1 or TRBD2 (5 bases each). Between the trimmed V and J ends, which lost 1 base and 2 bases, there was a span of 11 bases. The CDR3 runs 15 residues. Germline values: CDR1 SGHRS, CDR2 YFSETQ. In DNA, the CDR3 is TGCGCCAGCAGCTTGTACGGGACCCTCACAGATACGCAGTATTTT. Protein product: CASSLYGTLTDTQYF. Full variable domain (rest looked up from reference TRBV5-1 and TRBJ2-3): KAGVTQTPRYLIKTRGQQVTLSCSPISGHRSVSWYQQTPGQGLQFLFEYFSETQRNKGNFPGRFSGRQFSNSRSEMNVSTLELGDSALYLCASSLYGTLTDTQYFGPGTRLTVL.

The chain employs TRBV5-1 and TRBJ2-7; 8 nucleotides line up with TRBD1. V shed 2 bases and J 5 bases; nucleotides not matched to a gene: 6. The CDR3 runs to 14 residues. Germline V gene lookup returns CDR1 SGHRS and CDR2 YFSETQ. This CDR3 reads CASSFGQGADEQYF. CDR3 nucleotides: TGCGCCAGCAGCTTTGGCCAGGGGGCCGACGAGCAGTACTTC.

V gene TRBV28 combines with J gene TRBJ2-7; 9 bases map to TRBD1. CDR1 and CDR2 from the germline V gene are MDHEN and SYDVKM. The CDR3 contains 15 residues. V was pared by 3 bases and J by 5 bases, with 8 bases of the junction left unmatched. The CDR3 is CASSFRTGESNEQYF. CDR3 DNA sequence: TGTGCCAGCAGTTTTAGGACAGGGGAGTCTAACGAGCAGTACTTC.

The chain links TRBV5-1 to TRBJ2-6, with 7 nucleotides matching TRBD1. CDR3 length: 18 amino acids. After removal of 5 bases from V and 0 bases from J, the junction contained 11 bases not matched to a gene. CDR1 is SGHRS and CDR2 is YFSETQ in the germline V gene. The CDR3 DNA reads as TGCGCCAGCAGATATACGACAGGGAATCCCTCTGGGGCCAACGTCCTGACTTTC. It translates to CASRYTTGNPSGANVLTF.

A single count supports this clone. V and J are TRBV19 and TRBJ2-1; D may be TRBD2 (5 bases). V lost 1 base, J lost 2 bases, and 9 bases lay in between. This CDR3 has 15 residues. The germline V gene has CDR1 LNHDA and CDR2 SQIVND (reference sequence). CDR3: CASSIVPSPYNEQFF. CDR3 DNA: TGTGCCAGTAGTATAGTTCCTAGCCCCTACAATGAGCAGTTCTTC.

This chain connects TRBV28 to TRBJ2-3; tentative D call: TRBD1 (6 bases). Germline CDR1 is MDHEN and CDR2 is SYDVKM. The CDR3 spans 14 residues. V shed 2 bases and J shed 0 bases, with 6 bases lying between them. In nucleotides, the CDR3 is TGTGCCAGCAGTTTAGACAGGAGCACAGATACGCAGTATTTT. Translating gives CASSLDRSTDTQYF.

The chain combines TRBV28 with TRBJ2-4; the match to TRBD2 covers 9 bases. The ends lost 3 bases at V and 1 base at J; junction bases unmatched: 13. The germline V gene encodes CDR1 MDHEN and CDR2 SYDVKM. This CDR3 has 19 amino acids. The CDR3, as DNA: TGTGCCAGCAGTTTCGCTCGACGGGCGGGAGGGTCGGCCAAAAACATTCAGTACTTC. Translated: CASSFARRAGGSAKNIQYF.

This chain uses TRBV5-1 with TRBJ2-7, with D perhaps matching TRBD1 (5 bases). Germline loops: CDR1 SGHRS, CDR2 YFSETQ. V was trimmed by 4 bases and J by 5 bases, leaving 10 bases between them. The length of the CDR3 is 12 residues. The CDR3 reads CASSQMGHEQYF. The CDR3 nucleotides are TGCGCCAGCAGCCAGATGGGGCACGAGCAGTACTTC.

The V call is TRBV6-6, the J call TRBJ1-1; no clear D. The length of the CDR3 is 16 residues. CDR1 is MNHNY and CDR2 is SVGAGI in the germline V gene (reference sequence). Trimming left V 0 bases short and J 0 bases short, with 11 bases between. The CDR3 DNA is TGTGCCAGCAGTTACTCGAATATGGGAATGAACACTGAAGCTTTCTTT. Protein: CASSYSNMGMNTEAFF.

This clone showed up just once. The CDR3 DNA reads TGTGCCAGCAGCTTCGAGGCCCACGGGGAGCTGTTTTTT. It is translated as CASSFEAHGELFF. The rearrangement links TRBV7-6 to TRBJ2-2; D uncertain. This CDR3 has 13 amino acids. Looked up from germline, CDR1 is SGHVS and CDR2 is FNYEAQ. With 3 bases removed from V and 7 bases from J, the gap between germline ends came to 9 bases.

The rearrangement joins TRBV28 to TRBJ1-2; D is uncertain. The CDR3 runs to 13 residues. CDR1 is MDHEN and CDR2 is SYDVKM in the germline V gene. The V end lost 3 bases, the J end lost 7 bases, and 12 bases lay between the germline ends. As DNA, the CDR3 is TGTGCCAGCAGTTTTCGGCTGAGTCTTGGCTACACCTTC. Translated, it gives CASSFRLSLGYTF.

CDR3 DNA sequence: TGTGCCAGCAGTGAAGGGACACCCGAGCAGTACTTC. Protein: CASSEGTPEQYF. The rearrangement links TRBV6-1 to TRBJ2-7; D is possibly TRBD1 (5 bases). Per the germline V gene, CDR1 is MNHNS and CDR2 is SASEGT. V dropped 1 base and J dropped 6 bases, with 7 bases sitting between them. The CDR3 sequence is 12 residues long.

J is TRBJ1-1 and V is TRBV4-1; no definite D call. The CDR3 has 13 amino acids. In germline, CDR1 is MGHRA, CDR2 YSYEKL. The V end was cut by 1 base, the J end by 1 base, with 4 bases between. CDR3 region: CASSQAPNTEAFF. The CDR3 region has the DNA TGCGCCAGCAGCCAAGCACCGAACACTGAAGCTTTCTTT.

V gene TRBV6-1 combines with J gene TRBJ2-2, with D unclear. From germline, CDR1 is MNHNS and CDR2 SASEGT. The germline V and J ends were trimmed by 2 bases and 6 bases, with 10 bases remaining between them. There are 14 residues in the CDR3. The CDR3 region is CASSETIVAGELFF. The CDR3, as DNA: TGTGCCAGCAGTGAAACGATAGTGGCCGGGGAGCTGTTTTTT.